The rows below give T cell receptor beta chains drawn from one sample of a study of T cells after yellow fever vaccination. TCRdb re-derived calls from the 5' RACE reads in MiXCR, one entry per CDR3 protein. This sample has about 320,000 distinct CDR3 sequences, with 9.5% to 15% found just once. The source material was CD4+ T cells sorted from PBMCs, sampled 15 days after the yellow fever booster vaccination. Receptor source: a man aged 18 to 29 who received the YFV17D yellow fever vaccine. CDR3s include the opening cysteine and the closing phenylalanine or tryptophan. The D gene is left open where the match is weak. Clone size is stated in some rows and not others, as once, few, many or a class when expanded.

j_call: TRBJ1-5
d_call: -
clone_size: few
v_call: TRBV27
cdr3_aa: CASSFGGLQPQHF
cdr3_nt: TGTGCCAGCAGTTTCGGGGGGCTTCAGCCCCAGCATTTT

j_call: TRBJ1-2
d_call: TRBD1
clone_size: -
v_call: TRBV10-3
cdr3_aa: CAISEAPGQGAGYTF
cdr3_nt: TGTGCCATCAGTGAGGCCCCGGGACAGGGGGCAGGCTACACCTTC

j_call: TRBJ2-3
d_call: -
clone_size: -
v_call: TRBV5-1
cdr3_aa: CASSLKQGADTQYF
cdr3_nt: TGCGCCAGCAGCTTGAAGCAAGGTGCAGATACGCAGTATTTT

j_call: TRBJ2-5
d_call: TRBD2
clone_size: -
v_call: TRBV20-1
cdr3_aa: CSAIAGGLYQETQYF
cdr3_nt: TGCAGTGCTATAGCGGGGGGCCTGTACCAAGAGACCCAGTACTTC

j_call: TRBJ2-7
d_call: -
clone_size: -
v_call: TRBV7-8
cdr3_aa: CASSLARRGGSYEQYF
cdr3_nt: TGTGCCAGCAGCCTTGCAAGGAGGGGGGGCTCCTACGAGCAGTACTTC

j_call: TRBJ2-6
d_call: -
clone_size: few
v_call: TRBV11-3
cdr3_aa: CASSAGNSGANVLTF
cdr3_nt: TGTGCCAGCAGCGCCGGTAACTCTGGGGCCAACGTCCTGACTTTC

j_call: TRBJ2-1
d_call: -
clone_size: many
v_call: TRBV9
cdr3_aa: CASSVVTGSTYNEQFF
cdr3_nt: TGTGCCAGCAGCGTAGTTACAGGGTCGACCTACAATGAGCAGTTCTTC

j_call: TRBJ1-6
d_call: -
clone_size: many
v_call: TRBV12-3/TRBV12-4
cdr3_aa: CASSFIHSPLHF
cdr3_nt: TGTGCCAGCAGTTTTATCCATTCACCCCTCCACTTT

j_call: TRBJ1-2
d_call: TRBD1
clone_size: -
v_call: TRBV7-2
cdr3_aa: CASSSTGRDYGYTF
cdr3_nt: TGTGCCAGCAGCTCGACAGGGCGAGACTATGGCTACACCTTC

j_call: TRBJ1-6
d_call: -
clone_size: many
v_call: TRBV4-1
cdr3_aa: CASSDLRGADSPLHF
cdr3_nt: TGCGCCAGCAGCGACCTACGGGGGGCTGATTCACCCCTCCACTTT

j_call: TRBJ2-2
d_call: -
clone_size: -
v_call: TRBV11-2
cdr3_aa: CASSSTGGGPNTGELFF
cdr3_nt: TGTGCCAGCAGCTCGACTGGAGGGGGCCCGAACACCGGGGAGCTGTTTTTT

j_call: TRBJ1-4
d_call: TRBD1
clone_size: -
v_call: TRBV7-2
cdr3_aa: CASSLRDRAFSNEKLFF
cdr3_nt: TGTGCCAGCAGTCTCCGGGACAGGGCATTTTCTAATGAAAAACTGTTTTTT

j_call: TRBJ2-7
d_call: -
clone_size: -
v_call: TRBV5-5
cdr3_aa: CASSTTIIISYEQYF
cdr3_nt: TGTGCCAGCTCCACGACGATTATAATCTCCTACGAGCAGTACTTC

j_call: TRBJ2-5
d_call: -
clone_size: few
v_call: TRBV7-9
cdr3_aa: CASSLEAKSETQYF
cdr3_nt: TGTGCCAGCAGCTTAGAGGCAAAGTCAGAGACCCAGTACTTC

j_call: TRBJ2-1
d_call: TRBD2
clone_size: -
v_call: TRBV7-3
cdr3_aa: CASSLGLAGDSEQFF
cdr3_nt: TGTGCCAGCAGCTTAGGACTAGCGGGGGATAGTGAGCAGTTCTTC

j_call: TRBJ2-3
d_call: -
clone_size: many
v_call: TRBV2
cdr3_aa: CASSPELNTQYF
cdr3_nt: TGTGCCAGCTCCCCCGAACTGAATACGCAGTATTTT

j_call: TRBJ2-1
d_call: -
clone_size: few
v_call: TRBV6-5
cdr3_aa: CASSTTVSSYNEQFF
cdr3_nt: TGTGCCAGCAGTACGACAGTTAGCTCCTACAATGAGCAGTTCTTC

j_call: TRBJ2-3
d_call: -
clone_size: many
v_call: TRBV5-1
cdr3_aa: CASSLGGIIADTQYF
cdr3_nt: TGCGCCAGCAGCTTGGGGGGAATTATAGCAGATACGCAGTATTTT

j_call: TRBJ1-1
d_call: TRBD1
clone_size: -
v_call: TRBV29-1
cdr3_aa: CSVSRGLRLSTEAFF
cdr3_nt: TGCAGCGTCAGCAGGGGGTTGAGGTTAAGCACTGAAGCTTTCTTT

j_call: TRBJ2-3
d_call: TRBD1
clone_size: many
v_call: TRBV4-3
cdr3_aa: CASSQEGHLGTGTDTQYF
cdr3_nt: TGCGCCAGCAGCCAAGAAGGGCATTTGGGGACAGGGACAGATACGCAGTATTTT

j_call: TRBJ1-2
d_call: -
clone_size: many
v_call: TRBV18
cdr3_aa: CASSPSDSRGSTF
cdr3_nt: TGTGCCAGCTCCCCGTCGGACTCCCGAGGGAGCACCTTC

j_call: TRBJ1-2
d_call: TRBD1
clone_size: few
v_call: TRBV12-3/TRBV12-4
cdr3_aa: CASSLRDSPWGYTF
cdr3_nt: TGTGCCAGCAGTTTACGGGACAGTCCTTGGGGCTACACCTTC

j_call: TRBJ2-3
d_call: -
clone_size: -
v_call: TRBV5-1
cdr3_aa: CASSRGVVFLADTQYF
cdr3_nt: TGCGCCAGCAGCAGGGGAGTAGTTTTTCTGGCAGATACGCAGTATTTT